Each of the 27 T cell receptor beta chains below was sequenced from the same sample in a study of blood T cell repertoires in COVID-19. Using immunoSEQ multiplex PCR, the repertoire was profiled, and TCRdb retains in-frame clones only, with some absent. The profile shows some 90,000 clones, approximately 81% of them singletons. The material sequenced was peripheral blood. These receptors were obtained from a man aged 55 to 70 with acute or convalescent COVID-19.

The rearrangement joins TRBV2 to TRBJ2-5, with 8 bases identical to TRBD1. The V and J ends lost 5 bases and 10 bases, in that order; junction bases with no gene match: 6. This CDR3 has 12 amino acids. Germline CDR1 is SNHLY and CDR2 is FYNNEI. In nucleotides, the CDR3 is TGTGCCAGCAGTATGTACAGGGGGAACCAGTACTTC. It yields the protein CASSMYRGNQYF.

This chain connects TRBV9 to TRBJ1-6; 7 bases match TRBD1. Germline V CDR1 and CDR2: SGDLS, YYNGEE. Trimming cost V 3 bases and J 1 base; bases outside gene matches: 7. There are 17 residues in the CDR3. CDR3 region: CASSEKDRQSYNSPLHF. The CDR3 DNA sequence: TGTGCCAGCAGCGAAAAGGACAGGCAATCCTATAATTCACCCCTCCACTTT.

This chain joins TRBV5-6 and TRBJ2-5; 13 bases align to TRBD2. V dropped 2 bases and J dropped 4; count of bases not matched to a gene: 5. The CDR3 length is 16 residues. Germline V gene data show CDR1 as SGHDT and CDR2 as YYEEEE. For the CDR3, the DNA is TGTGCCAGCAGCTTCTACGGGACTAGCGGGACAGAGACCCAGTACTTC. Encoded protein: CASSFYGTSGTETQYF.

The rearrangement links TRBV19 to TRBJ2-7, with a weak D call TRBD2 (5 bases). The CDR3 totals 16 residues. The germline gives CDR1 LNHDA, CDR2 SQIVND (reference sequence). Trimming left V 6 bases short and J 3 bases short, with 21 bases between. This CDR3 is CASSLRAGIRHYEQYF. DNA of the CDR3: TGTGCCAGTAGCTTGAGAGCCGGGATCCGACACTACGAGCAGTACTTC.

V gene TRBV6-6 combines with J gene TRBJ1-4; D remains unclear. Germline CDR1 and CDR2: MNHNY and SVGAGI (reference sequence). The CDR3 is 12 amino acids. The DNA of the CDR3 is TGTGCTACGGGAGGATCAGATGAAAAACTGTTTTTT. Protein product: CATGGSDEKLFF.

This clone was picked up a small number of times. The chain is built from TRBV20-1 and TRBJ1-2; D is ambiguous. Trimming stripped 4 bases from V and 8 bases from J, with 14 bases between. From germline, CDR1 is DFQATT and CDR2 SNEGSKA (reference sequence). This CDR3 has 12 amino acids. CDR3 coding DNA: TGCAGTGCTATTGACCTAACCTCGGGCTACACCTTC. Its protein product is CSAIDLTSGYTF.

The CDR3 loop reads CASSQVGLAGNNEQFF. DNA of the CDR3: TGCGCCAGCAGCCAAGTAGGACTAGCGGGGAACAATGAGCAGTTCTTC. The genes are TRBV4-1 and TRBJ2-1; 12 bases match TRBD2. Trimming cost V 1 base and J 5 bases; bases outside gene matches: 3. The CDR3 has 16 residues. Germline V gene sequence: CDR1 MGHRA, CDR2 YSYEKL.

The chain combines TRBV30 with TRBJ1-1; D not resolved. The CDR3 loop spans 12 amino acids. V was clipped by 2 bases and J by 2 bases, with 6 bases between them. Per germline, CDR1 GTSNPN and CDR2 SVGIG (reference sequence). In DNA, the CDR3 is TGTGCCTGGAGTCGACTAAACACTGAAGCTTTCTTT. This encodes CAWSRLNTEAFF.

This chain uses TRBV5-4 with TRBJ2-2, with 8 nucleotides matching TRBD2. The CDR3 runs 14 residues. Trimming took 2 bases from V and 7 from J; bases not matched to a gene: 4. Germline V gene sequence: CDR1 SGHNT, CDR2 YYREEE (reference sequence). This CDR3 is CASSFGLAVGELFF. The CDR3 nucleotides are TGTGCCAGCAGCTTCGGACTAGCCGTCGGGGAGCTGTTTTTT.

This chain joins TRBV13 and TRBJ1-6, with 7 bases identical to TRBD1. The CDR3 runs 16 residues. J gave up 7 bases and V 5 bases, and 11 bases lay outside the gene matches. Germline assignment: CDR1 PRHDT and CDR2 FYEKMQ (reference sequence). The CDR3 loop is CASSRTGPALNSPLHF. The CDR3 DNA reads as TGTGCCAGCAGCAGGACAGGACCCGCACTCAATTCACCCCTCCACTTT.

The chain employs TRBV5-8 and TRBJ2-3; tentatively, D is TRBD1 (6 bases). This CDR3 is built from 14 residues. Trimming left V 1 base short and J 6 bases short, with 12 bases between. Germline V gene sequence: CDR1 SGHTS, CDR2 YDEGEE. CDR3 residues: CASSLRQAQDTQYF. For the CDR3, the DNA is TGTGCCAGCAGCTTGAGACAGGCCCAGGATACGCAGTATTTT.

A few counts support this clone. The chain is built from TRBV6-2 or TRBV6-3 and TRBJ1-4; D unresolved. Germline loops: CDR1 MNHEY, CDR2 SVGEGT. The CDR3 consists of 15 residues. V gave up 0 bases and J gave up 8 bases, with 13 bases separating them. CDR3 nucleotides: TGTGCCAGCAGTTACTCGTCCCTCTCTCGGGAAAAACTGTTTTTT. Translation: CASSYSSLSREKLFF.

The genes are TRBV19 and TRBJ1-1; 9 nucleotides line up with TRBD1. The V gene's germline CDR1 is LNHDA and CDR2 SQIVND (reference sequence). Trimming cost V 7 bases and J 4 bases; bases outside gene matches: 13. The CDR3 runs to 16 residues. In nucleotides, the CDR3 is TGTGCCAGTACGATCCGGACAGGGGCGATTGGCACTGAAGCTTTCTTT. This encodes CASTIRTGAIGTEAFF.

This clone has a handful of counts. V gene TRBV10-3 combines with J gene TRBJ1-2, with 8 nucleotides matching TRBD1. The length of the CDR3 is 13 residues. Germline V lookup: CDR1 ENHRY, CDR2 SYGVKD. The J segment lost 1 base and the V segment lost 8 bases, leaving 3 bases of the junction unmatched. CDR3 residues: CAIQQGVNYGYTF. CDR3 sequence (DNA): TGTGCCATCCAACAGGGGGTTAACTATGGCTACACCTTC.

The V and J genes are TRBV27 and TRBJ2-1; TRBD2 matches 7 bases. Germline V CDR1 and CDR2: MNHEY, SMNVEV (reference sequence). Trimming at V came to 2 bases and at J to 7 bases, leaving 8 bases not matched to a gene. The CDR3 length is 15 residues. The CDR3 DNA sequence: TGTGCCAGCAGTTTACTTTTGGGGGGACTAAATGAGCAGTTCTTC. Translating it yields CASSLLLGGLNEQFF.

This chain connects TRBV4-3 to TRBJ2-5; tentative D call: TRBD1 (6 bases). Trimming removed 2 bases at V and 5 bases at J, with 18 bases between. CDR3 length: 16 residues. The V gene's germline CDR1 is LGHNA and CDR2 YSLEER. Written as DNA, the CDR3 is TGCGCCAGCAGCCAAAACGGACAGCTCTCCGGGGAGACCCAGTACTTC. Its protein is CASSQNGQLSGETQYF.

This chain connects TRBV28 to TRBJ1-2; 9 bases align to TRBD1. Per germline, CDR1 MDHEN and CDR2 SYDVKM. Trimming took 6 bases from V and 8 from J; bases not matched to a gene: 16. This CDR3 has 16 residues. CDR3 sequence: CASRDPGQGVGIGYTF. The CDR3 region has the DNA TGTGCCAGCAGGGATCCGGGACAGGGCGTCGGTATCGGCTACACCTTC.

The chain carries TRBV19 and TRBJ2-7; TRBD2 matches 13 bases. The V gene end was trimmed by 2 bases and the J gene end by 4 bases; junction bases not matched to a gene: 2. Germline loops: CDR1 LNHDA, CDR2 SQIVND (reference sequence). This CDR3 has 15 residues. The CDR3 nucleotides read TGTGCCAGTAGTATATGGACTAGCGGGAGTTACGAGCAGTACTTC. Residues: CASSIWTSGSYEQYF. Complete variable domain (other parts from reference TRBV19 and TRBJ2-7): DGGITQSPKYLFRKEGQNVTLSCEQNLNHDAMYWYRQDPGQGLRLIYYSQIVNDFQKGDIAEGYSVSREKKESFPLTVTSAQKNPTAFYLCASSIWTSGSYEQYFGPGTRLTVT.

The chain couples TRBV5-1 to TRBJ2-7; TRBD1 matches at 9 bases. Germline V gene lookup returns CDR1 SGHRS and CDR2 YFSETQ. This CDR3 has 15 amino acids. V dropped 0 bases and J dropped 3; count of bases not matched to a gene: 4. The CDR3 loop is CASSLEPGQGYEQYF. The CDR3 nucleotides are TGCGCCAGCAGCTTGGAACCGGGACAGGGCTACGAGCAGTACTTC.

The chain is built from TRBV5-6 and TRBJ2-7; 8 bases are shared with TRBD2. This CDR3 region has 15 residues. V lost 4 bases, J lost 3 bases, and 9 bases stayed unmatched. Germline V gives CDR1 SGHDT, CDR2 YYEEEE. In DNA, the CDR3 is TGTGCCAGCAGCATCCTGACTAGCGATTACTACGAGCAGTACTTC. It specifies CASSILTSDYYEQYF.

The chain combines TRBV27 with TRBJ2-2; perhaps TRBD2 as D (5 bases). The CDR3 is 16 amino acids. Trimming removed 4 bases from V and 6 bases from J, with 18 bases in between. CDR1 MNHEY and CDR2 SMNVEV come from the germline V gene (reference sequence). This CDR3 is CASSSGGVWSPGELFF. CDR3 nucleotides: TGTGCCAGCAGTTCAGGAGGAGTTTGGAGCCCCGGGGAGCTGTTTTTT.

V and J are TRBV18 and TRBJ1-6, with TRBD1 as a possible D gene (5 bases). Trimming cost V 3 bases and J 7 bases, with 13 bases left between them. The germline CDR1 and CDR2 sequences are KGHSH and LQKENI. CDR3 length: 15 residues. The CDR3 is CASSPLSTDNSPLHF. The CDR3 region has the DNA TGTGCCAGCTCACCCCTGTCGACAGACAATTCACCCCTCCACTTT.

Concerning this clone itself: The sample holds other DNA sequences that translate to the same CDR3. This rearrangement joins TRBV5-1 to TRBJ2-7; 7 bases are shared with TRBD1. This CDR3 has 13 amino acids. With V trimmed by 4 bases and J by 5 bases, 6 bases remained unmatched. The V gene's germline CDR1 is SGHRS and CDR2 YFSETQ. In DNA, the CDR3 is TGCGCCAGCAGCCCTGGGACAGTCGACGAGCAGTACTTC. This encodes CASSPGTVDEQYF.

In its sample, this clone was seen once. CDR3 sequence: CASSSYMAYEQYF. CDR3 coding DNA: TGTGCCAGCAGCTCATACATGGCTTACGAGCAGTACTTC. This chain uses TRBV11-3 with TRBJ2-7, with D hard to call. The germline CDR1 and CDR2 sequences are SGHNT and YENEEA. V was clipped by 4 bases and J by 4 bases, with 11 bases between them. The CDR3 runs to 13 residues.

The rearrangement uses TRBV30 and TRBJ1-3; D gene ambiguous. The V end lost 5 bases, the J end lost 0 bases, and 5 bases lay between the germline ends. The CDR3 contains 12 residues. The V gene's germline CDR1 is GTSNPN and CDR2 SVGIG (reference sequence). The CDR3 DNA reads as TGTGCCTGGCACTACTCTGGAAACACCATATATTTT. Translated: CAWHYSGNTIYF. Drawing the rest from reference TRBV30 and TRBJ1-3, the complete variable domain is SQTIHQWPATLVQPVGSPLSLECTVEGTSNPNLYWYRQAAGRGLQLLFYSVGIGQISSEVPQNLSASRPQDRQFILSSKKLLLSDSGFYLCAWHYSGNTIYFGEGSWLTVV.

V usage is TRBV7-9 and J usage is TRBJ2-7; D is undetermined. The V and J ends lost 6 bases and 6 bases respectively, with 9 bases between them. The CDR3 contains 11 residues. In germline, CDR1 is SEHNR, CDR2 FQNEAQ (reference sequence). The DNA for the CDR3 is TGTGCCAGCAGTCTTTCGAGCGAGCAGTACTTC. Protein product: CASSLSSEQYF.

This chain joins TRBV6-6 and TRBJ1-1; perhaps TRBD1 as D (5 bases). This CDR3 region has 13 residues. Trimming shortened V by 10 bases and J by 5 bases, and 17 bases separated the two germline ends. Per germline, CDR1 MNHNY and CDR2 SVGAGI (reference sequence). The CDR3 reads CATEISGGTEAFF. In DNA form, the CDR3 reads TGTGCCACCGAGATTTCCGGGGGTACTGAAGCTTTCTTT.